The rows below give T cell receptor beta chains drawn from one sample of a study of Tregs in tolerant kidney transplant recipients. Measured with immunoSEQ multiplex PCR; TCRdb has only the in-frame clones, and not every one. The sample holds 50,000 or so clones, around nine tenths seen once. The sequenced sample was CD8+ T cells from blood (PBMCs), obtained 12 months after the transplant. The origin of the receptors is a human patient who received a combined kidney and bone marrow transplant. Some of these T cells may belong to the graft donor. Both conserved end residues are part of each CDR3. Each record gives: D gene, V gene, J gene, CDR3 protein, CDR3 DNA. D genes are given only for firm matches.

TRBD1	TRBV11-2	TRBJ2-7	CASSSMDRAYEQYF	TGTGCCAGCAGCTCCATGGACAGGGCCTACGAGCAGTACTTC
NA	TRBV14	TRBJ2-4	CASSQRGGPKNIQYF	TGTGCCAGCAGCCAAAGGGGGGGGCCCAAAAACATTCAGTACTTC
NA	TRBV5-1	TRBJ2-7	CASSPNGNSYEQYF	TGCGCCAGCAGCCCCAACGGGAATTCCTACGAGCAGTACTTC
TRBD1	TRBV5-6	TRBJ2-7	CASSFGQGEQYF	TGTGCCAGCAGCTTTGGACAGGGCGAGCAGTACTTC
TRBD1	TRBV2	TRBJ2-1	CASSDWTGNEQFF	TGTGCCAGCAGTGACTGGACAGGCAATGAGCAGTTCTTC
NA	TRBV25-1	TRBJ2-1	CASNAGNEQFF	TGTGCCAGCAATGCAGGGAATGAGCAGTTCTTC
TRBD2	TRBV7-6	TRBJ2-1	CASSPTSGGYNEQFF	TGTGCCAGCAGCCCGACGAGCGGGGGGTACAATGAGCAGTTCTTC
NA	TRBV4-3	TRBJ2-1	CASSQDMIPELEVF	TGCGCCAGCAGCCAAGATATGATCCCGGAACTAGAGGTCTTC
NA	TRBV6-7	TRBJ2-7	CASRYRTYDPVRKYF	TGTGCCAGCAGATACCGGACATACGACCCAGTGAGGAAGTACTTC
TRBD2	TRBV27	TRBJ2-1	CASGFLAGRGGNEQFF	TGTGCCAGCGGTTTTTTAGCGGGACGCGGGGGCAATGAGCAGTTCTTC
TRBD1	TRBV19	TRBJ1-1	CASSIGDSLRTEAFF	TGTGCCAGTAGTATAGGGGACAGCTTGAGGACTGAAGCTTTCTTT